The sequence of this T cell receptor beta chain was determined in a study of blood T cell repertoires in COVID-19. Clones were sequenced by immunoSEQ multiplex PCR, and TCRdb holds only the in-frame ones, with some missing. The table shows roughly 120,000 clones, with 85% to 90% occurring only once. The CDR3 runs to 12 residues. Trimming cost V 6 bases and J 7 bases, with 12 bases left between them. Germline V gives CDR1 SGHAT, CDR2 FQNNGV. Sequencing used peripheral blood. This clonotype was obtained from a man in his 60s with acute or convalescent COVID-19. V and J are TRBV11-2 and TRBJ1-2, with D perhaps matching TRBD1 (5 bases). The CDR3 here is CASRLPGFGYTF. DNA of the CDR3: TGTGCCAGCAGGCTTCCAGGGTTTGGCTACACCTTC.